These T cell receptor beta chains were read from a single sample in a study of T cells after yellow fever vaccination. TCRdb redid the calling of the 5' RACE reads with MiXCR, one entry per CDR3 protein. The data hold about 400,000 distinct CDR3 sequences, with about 6% observed a single time. The material was PBMCs, obtained 5 days after the yellow fever booster vaccination. The receptors were sampled from a man aged 25 to 40 who received the YFV17D yellow fever vaccine. The CDR3 runs from the conserved cysteine through the conserved F or W. D genes are given only for firm matches. For some rows the clone size is stated as once, few or many, or as a class when expanded; others skip it.

abundance	d_gene	v_gene	j_gene	CDR3nt	CDR3aa
NA	NA	TRBV28	TRBJ2-6	TGTGCCAGCAGTCTACAGGGTTATGGGGCCAACGTCCTGACTTTC	CASSLQGYGANVLTF
few	TRBD1	TRBV20-1	TRBJ1-1	TGCAGTGCAGACAGGGGGCGGAACACTGAAGCTTTCTTT	CSADRGRNTEAFF
many	NA	TRBV12-3/TRBV12-4	TRBJ2-7	TGTGCCAGCAGTTTGCAAGGACCAACCTACGAGCAGTACTTC	CASSLQGPTYEQYF
few	TRBD2	TRBV19	TRBJ2-6	TGTGCCAGTAGTACAGCGGGAGGCCGGAGCTCTGGGGCCAACGTCCTGACTTTC	CASSTAGGRSSGANVLTF
NA	NA	TRBV27	TRBJ2-3	TGTGCCAGCAGTTTAATTCGCGCAGATACGCAGTATTTT	CASSLIRADTQYF
many	TRBD2	TRBV20-1	TRBJ2-7	TGCAGTGCTCCCACCCAACGTACTAGCGGGGAATCATACGAGCAGTACTTC	CSAPTQRTSGESYEQYF
few	NA	TRBV14	TRBJ2-1	TGTGCCAGCAGCCCAATAGGGTACAATGAGCAGTTCTTC	CASSPIGYNEQFF
many	NA	TRBV12-3/TRBV12-4	TRBJ1-1	TGTGCCAGCAGTTTAGGGGGGGCAGGGGCTACTGAAGCTTTCTTT	CASSLGGAGATEAFF
NA	TRBD2	TRBV11-2	TRBJ2-2	TGTGCCAGCAGCTCGGGACTAGCGTTCGACCGGACGAACACCGGGGAGCTGTTTTTT	CASSSGLAFDRTNTGELFF
many	TRBD2	TRBV10-3	TRBJ2-1	TGTGCCATCGGGCTAGCGGGAGAGGAGCAGTTCTTC	CAIGLAGEEQFF
NA	NA	TRBV5-1	TRBJ2-1	TGCGCCAGCAGCCGAGGGGGGGCAGGGGGCTACAATGAGCAGTTCTTC	CASSRGGAGGYNEQFF
many	NA	TRBV5-5	TRBJ1-2	TGTGCCAGCAGCCGCGTTAATTCCGACTATGGCTACACCTTC	CASSRVNSDYGYTF
many	NA	TRBV7-2	TRBJ2-7	TGTGCCAGCCGCGAGCGGGCAGGGTTCCTCTACGAGCAGTACTTC	CASRERAGFLYEQYF
NA	TRBD2	TRBV20-1	TRBJ2-5	TGCAGTGCTATTTACGGCGGGAGTAAGTTCTTGGATTTACTCCAAGAGACCCAGTACTTC	CSAIYGGSKFLDLLQETQYF
NA	NA	TRBV5-6	TRBJ1-3	TGTGCCAGCAGCTTGGTGGGGGGCTCCTCTGGAAACACCATATATTTT	CASSLVGGSSGNTIYF
few	NA	TRBV20-1	TRBJ1-4	TGCAGTGCTAGAGATTTTCAGGGAGGGGAAAAACTGTTTTTT	CSARDFQGGEKLFF
many	TRBD1	TRBV10-3	TRBJ2-2	TGTGCCATCAGTGAGCTACAGGGGCGGGCCGGGGAGCTGTTTTTT	CAISELQGRAGELFF
many	NA	TRBV18	TRBJ2-7	TGTGCCAGCTCGCCGGGACATTTCTACGAGCAGTACTTC	CASSPGHFYEQYF
NA	TRBD2	TRBV12-3/TRBV12-4	TRBJ2-7	TGTGCCAGCAGTTTAGGGCTAGCGGGTTCAGGGAACGAGCAGTACTTC	CASSLGLAGSGNEQYF
few	TRBD1	TRBV27	TRBJ2-7	TGTGCCAGCAGTCCAACATCAGGGGGCCGAGGTGGCGAGCAGTACTTC	CASSPTSGGRGGEQYF
few	TRBD2	TRBV5-1	TRBJ2-7	TGCGCCAGCAGCCCGGGACTAGCGGGCCGCTACGAGCAGTACTTC	CASSPGLAGRYEQYF
many	TRBD2	TRBV7-2	TRBJ2-7	TGTGCCACCCAGACTAGCGGGCTCCTAGGGATCGAGCAGTACTTC	CATQTSGLLGIEQYF
many	NA	TRBV4-2	TRBJ2-1	TGTGCCAGCAGCCAAGACACCTGGTACAATGAGCAGTTCTTC	CASSQDTWYNEQFF
many	NA	TRBV5-4	TRBJ2-1	TGTGCCAGCAGCTTCGGAGGGGTTGCTAGTAATGAGCAGTTCTTC	CASSFGGVASNEQFF
many	TRBD1	TRBV5-1	TRBJ1-1	TGCGCCAGCAGCCCGGGACAGATAAACACTGAAGCTTTCTTT	CASSPGQINTEAFF
few	TRBD2	TRBV15	TRBJ2-1	TGTGCCACCAGCAGAGATCAAGCGGGAGTATACAATGAGCAGTTCTTC	CATSRDQAGVYNEQFF
NA	NA	TRBV28	TRBJ2-4	TGTGCCAGCAGTGGAGTCCTCAAAAACATTCAGTACTTC	CASSGVLKNIQYF
NA	TRBD2	TRBV9	TRBJ2-4	TGTGCCAGCAGCCCCTCTCGGACTAGCGGGGGCGTATCCAAAAACATTCAGTACTTC	CASSPSRTSGGVSKNIQYF
many	NA	TRBV7-2	TRBJ2-2	TGTGCCAGCAGCTTAGCAGGTGGGAGCGGAGGCACCGGGGAGCTGTTTTTT	CASSLAGGSGGTGELFF
few	NA	TRBV6-5	TRBJ1-5	TGTGCCAGCAGTAACACCGGGACCTCTCATCAGCCCCAGCATTTT	CASSNTGTSHQPQHF
few	TRBD1	TRBV12-3/TRBV12-4	TRBJ2-2	TGTGCCAGCGCCGGGACAGGGGTATCTACCGGGGAGCTGTTTTTT	CASAGTGVSTGELFF
few	TRBD2	TRBV11-1	TRBJ2-3	TGTGCCAGCAGCTCCCCCGGGGTGGCGGGAGGTGTCATAGATACGCAGTATTTT	CASSSPGVAGGVIDTQYF
many	NA	TRBV12-3/TRBV12-4	TRBJ2-5	TGTGCCAGCAGTTTACTCGGGGGCGGGGAGACCCAGTACTTC	CASSLLGGGETQYF
NA	TRBD2	TRBV30	TRBJ2-2	TGTGCCTGGAGTGTACGAACTAGCGGGAAAGTAGGCACCGGGGAGCTGTTTTTT	CAWSVRTSGKVGTGELFF
many	NA	TRBV6-5	TRBJ2-7	TGTGCCATTACGACAGGCTCGAACGAGCAGTACTTC	CAITTGSNEQYF
NA	TRBD2	TRBV29-1	TRBJ2-1	TGCAGCGTTCTGCGAGAGGGCGGGACTAACAATGAGCAGTTCTTC	CSVLREGGTNNEQFF
few	NA	TRBV6-1	TRBJ2-1	TGTGCCAGCGAAAGTTGGGGGAGCTCCTACAATGAGCAGTTCTTC	CASESWGSSYNEQFF
NA	NA	TRBV5-5	TRBJ2-2	TGTGCCAGCACCTGGGTTCCTGGCGGGGAGCTGTTTTTT	CASTWVPGGELFF
NA	NA	TRBV5-4	TRBJ1-5	TGTGCCAGCAGCCTAAACGGGGGCAATCAGCCCCAGCATTTT	CASSLNGGNQPQHF
NA	NA	TRBV15	TRBJ2-5	TGTGCCACCAGCAGAGTGGCCCCCCCACACCAAGAGACCCAGTACTTC	CATSRVAPPHQETQYF
few	NA	TRBV6-1	TRBJ2-6	TGTGCCAGCACAGGGTCATTCGACGGGGCCAACGTCCTGACTTTC	CASTGSFDGANVLTF
NA	TRBD1	TRBV19	TRBJ1-1	TGTGCCAGTAGCGCAAACCATGGACAGGGCGCGGGGGCTTTCTTT	CASSANHGQGAGAFF
few	NA	TRBV7-2	TRBJ2-1	TGTGCCACCGATAGTTACAATGAGCAGTTCTTC	CATDSYNEQFF
NA	NA	TRBV19	TRBJ2-3	TGTGCCAGTAGTCACCCACCGACAAAGCGCGCCAACACAGATACGCAGTATTTT	CASSHPPTKRANTDTQYF
many	TRBD1	TRBV7-8	TRBJ1-5	TGTGCCAGCAGCCAAGGACAGGGGGCGTATCAGCCCCAGCATTTT	CASSQGQGAYQPQHF
many	TRBD2	TRBV4-2	TRBJ2-1	TGTGCCAGCAGCCAAGCCAGACTAGCGGGCGTCAATGAGCAGTTCTTC	CASSQARLAGVNEQFF
NA	TRBD1	TRBV7-2	TRBJ1-3	TGTGCCAGCAGCTGGGGACAGGGGGCGAGAGGAAACACCATATATTTT	CASSWGQGARGNTIYF
few	NA	TRBV7-9	TRBJ2-7	TGTGCCAGCAGCTTAGGTGCTAGCGCAATCTACGAGCAGTACTTC	CASSLGASAIYEQYF
many	NA	TRBV7-9	TRBJ1-2	TGTGCCAGCAGCTTATATAACCCTAGCTATGGCTACACCTTC	CASSLYNPSYGYTF
many	NA	TRBV12-3/TRBV12-4	TRBJ2-3	TGTGCCAGCAGCCCCGGGGTGCGGGAGCAGTATTTT	CASSPGVREQYF
many	NA	TRBV27	TRBJ2-1	TGTGCCAGCAGTTTTCGATTAGTCGGTGAGCAGTTCTTC	CASSFRLVGEQFF
NA	TRBD2	TRBV12-3/TRBV12-4	TRBJ2-7	TGTGCCAGCAGCAATAGCGGGAGCGCCGAGCAGTACTTC	CASSNSGSAEQYF